Following are 29 T cell receptor beta chains from one sample sequenced in a study of naive and memory T cell subsets. The beta constant-region primer was an equimolar mix of two oligonucleotides covering TRBC1 and TRBC2. Ligated cDNA was amplified by four rounds of PCR with nested alpha and beta constant-region primers and SP2. One entry per CDR3 protein results from TCRdb running MiXCR on the UMI-ligation and nested PCR reads. The table includes 95,000 to 150,000 distinct CDR3 sequences, about 36% detected once. The sample was central memory CD4+ T cells from blood. Source of these receptors: a human donor in good health.

This clonotype showed up just a few times. The rearrangement uses TRBV6-6 and TRBJ1-5; 9 bases agree with TRBD1. Germline CDR1 MNHNY, CDR2 SVGAGI (reference sequence). J was trimmed by 3 bases and V by 6 bases; bases with no gene match: 6. The length of the CDR3 is 15 residues. As DNA, the CDR3 is TGTGCCAGCAGAGGTCGGGACAGGGACAATCAGCCCCAGCATTTT. Amino acid sequence: CASRGRDRDNQPQHF.

This clonotype was seen a handful of times. The chain uses TRBV29-1 and TRBJ2-1; 10 bases fit TRBD2. Germline CDR1 and CDR2: SQVTM and ANQGSEA. V shed 7 bases, J shed 12 bases, and the junction held 18 bases outside the gene matches. The CDR3 sequence is 15 residues long. CDR3 protein: CSGVFLAGVKVGQFF. In DNA form, the CDR3 reads TGCAGCGGAGTATTTCTAGCGGGAGTAAAGGTTGGGCAGTTCTTC.

The V call is TRBV6-1, the J call TRBJ2-7, with 13 bases identical to TRBD2. Trimming took 10 bases from V and 7 from J; bases not matched to a gene: 7. The CDR3 length is 13 residues. CDR1 is MNHNS, CDR2 SASEGT, per germline. CDR3 coding DNA: TGTGCCATCAAGACTAGCGGGAGGAGGGAGCAGTACTTC. Its protein is CAIKTSGRREQYF.

This sequence joins TRBV28 and TRBJ2-1, with unresolved D. The CDR3 is 13 amino acids. With 3 bases removed from V and 4 bases from J, the gap between germline ends came to 7 bases. The germline V gene encodes CDR1 MDHEN and CDR2 SYDVKM. The CDR3, as DNA: TGTGCCAGCAGTTTCCAGCAATACAATGAGCAGTTCTTC. Translated, it gives CASSFQQYNEQFF.

This clonotype occurred many times. The chain combines TRBV2 with TRBJ2-4; perhaps TRBD1 as D (7 bases). This CDR3 has 14 amino acids. CDR1 and CDR2 from the germline V gene are SNHLY and FYNNEI. Between the trimmed V and J ends, which lost 4 bases and 7 bases, there was a span of 14 bases. The CDR3 coding sequence is TGTGCCAGCAGTGTAAGGCCAGGGGGGAACATTCAGTACTTC. Its translation is CASSVRPGGNIQYF.

The chain couples TRBV6-1 to TRBJ2-7; D possibly corresponds to TRBD1 (6 bases). The CDR3 runs to 17 residues. Germline V gene lookup returns CDR1 MNHNS and CDR2 SASEGT. The ends were cut back, 0 bases at V and 2 bases at J, with 17 bases in the middle. The CDR3 DNA reads TGTGCCAGCAGTGAAGCGGACCCGGGACATCTGCCCTACGAGCAGTACTTC. As protein: CASSEADPGHLPYEQYF.

This clonotype was observed a handful of times. The chain employs TRBV6-6 and TRBJ2-2, with TRBD1 as a possible D gene (5 bases). Trimming removed 7 bases at V and 7 bases at J, with 10 bases between. Germline CDR1 reads MNHNY; CDR2 reads SVGAGI (reference sequence). CDR3 size: 12 residues. The CDR3 sequence: CASTAGIGELFF. CDR3 coding DNA: TGTGCCAGCACCGCAGGGATCGGGGAGCTGTTTTTT.

The gene calls are TRBV3-1 and TRBJ2-5; the match to TRBD2 covers 8 bases. CDR1 LGHDT and CDR2 YNNKEL come from the germline V gene (reference sequence). The V and J ends lost 2 bases and 5 bases, in that order; junction bases with no gene match: 4. The CDR3 is 14 residues long. The DNA for the CDR3 is TGTGCCAGCAGCCAACTAGCGGGTGATGAGACCCAGTACTTC. Translated: CASSQLAGDETQYF.

The CDR3 here is CASSKPGQQETQYF. The CDR3 nucleotides read TGTGCCAGCAGCAAACCGGGACAGCAAGAGACCCAGTACTTC. The chain recombines TRBV5-4 with TRBJ2-5; TRBD1 aligns across 7 bases. Germline lookup yields CDR1 SGHNT and CDR2 YYREEE (reference sequence). The J segment lost 2 bases and the V segment lost 4 bases, leaving 5 bases of the junction unmatched. The CDR3 covers 14 residues.

This clonotype was seen more than once but under ten times. The chain employs TRBV6-2 or TRBV6-3 and TRBJ2-4, with D perhaps given as TRBD1 or TRBD2 (5 bases each). The germline gives CDR1 MNHEY, CDR2 SVGEGT. V lost 2 bases and J 9 bases, leaving 8 bases between the germline ends. The CDR3 is 12 residues long. The CDR3 DNA follows: TGTGCCAGCAGTTACGTGGGGGTCATTCAGTACTTC. This gives the protein CASSYVGVIQYF.

This chain joins TRBV15 and TRBJ2-7, with 9 bases aligning to TRBD2. V was pared by 2 bases and J by 3 bases, with 8 bases of the junction left unmatched. CDR1 is LNHNV, CDR2 YYDKDF, per germline (reference sequence). This CDR3 region has 16 residues. CDR3 in amino acids: CATSRQTTREGYEQYF. The DNA for the CDR3 is TGTGCCACCAGCAGACAAACGACGCGGGAGGGCTACGAGCAGTACTTC.

This sequence joins TRBV6-5 and TRBJ2-5; D might be TRBD2 (6 bases). The V end lost 0 bases, the J end lost 7 bases, and 12 bases lay between the germline ends. This CDR3 comprises 14 residues. Germline values: CDR1 MNHEY, CDR2 SVGAGI. In nucleotides, the CDR3 is TGTGCCAGCAGTTACTCGTGGCAGGGAGGGACCCAGTACTTC. The encoded protein is CASSYSWQGGTQYF.

The chain is built from TRBV28 and TRBJ2-6, with D perhaps TRBD2 (5 bases). The CDR3 runs to 16 residues. Trimming left V 7 bases short and J 0 bases short, with 13 bases between. Germline V CDR1 and CDR2: MDHEN, SYDVKM. The CDR3 region has the DNA TGTGCCAGCATTCCGAATCGGGGCTCTGGGGCCAACGTCCTGACTTTC. Amino acid sequence: CASIPNRGSGANVLTF.

This clonotype was counted only a few times. The V and J genes are TRBV6-5 and TRBJ2-2, with unresolved D. The V end lost 6 bases, the J end lost 3 bases, and 14 bases lay between the germline ends. This CDR3 is built from 15 residues. Per the germline V gene, CDR1 is MNHEY and CDR2 is SVGAGI. In DNA form, the CDR3 reads TGTGCCAGCAGAACGGACGCGAGAGACACCGGGGAGCTGTTTTTT. It is translated as CASRTDARDTGELFF.

J is TRBJ1-6 and V is TRBV28, with 11 bases lining up with TRBD1. Germline CDR1 is MDHEN and CDR2 is SYDVKM. V was clipped by 2 bases and J by 7 bases; unmatched bases: 1. The CDR3 has 15 amino acids. The CDR3 region has the DNA TGTGCCAGCAGTTTAAGGACAGGGGGCAATTCACCCCTCCACTTT. Its translation: CASSLRTGGNSPLHF.

This clonotype was counted a few times. V and J are TRBV20-1 and TRBJ2-3, with 7 bases that match TRBD2. The germline V gene encodes CDR1 DFQATT and CDR2 SNEGSKA (reference sequence). The CDR3 has 14 residues. V shed 1 base, J shed 0 bases, and the junction held 1 base outside the gene matches. The DNA for the CDR3 is TGCAGTGCTAGAGGGGGGGGGAGCACAGATACGCAGTATTTT. It yields the protein CSARGGGSTDTQYF.

The chain couples TRBV4-1 to TRBJ1-1, with TRBD1 identical over 7 bases. CDR1 and CDR2 (germline): MGHRA, YSYEKL. Losses at the gene ends were 1 base for V and 2 bases for J; bases not matched to a gene: 1. The CDR3 covers 14 residues. Written as DNA, the CDR3 is TGCGCCAGCAGCCAAGGGGACAGTAACACTGAAGCTTTCTTT. This sequence encodes CASSQGDSNTEAFF.

The CDR3: CASSRRAIHSGANVLTF. The CDR3 DNA is TGTGCCAGCAGTCGCAGGGCCATACACTCTGGGGCCAACGTCCTGACTTTC. The rearrangement uses TRBV28 and TRBJ2-6, with D perhaps TRBD1 (5 bases). The ends were cut back, 5 bases at V and 0 bases at J, with 14 bases in the middle. In germline, CDR1 is MDHEN, CDR2 SYDVKM. The CDR3 runs to 17 residues.

The rearrangement uses TRBV20-1 and TRBJ2-7; D may be TRBD2 (5 bases). The V and J ends lost 3 bases and 2 bases respectively, with 8 bases between them. CDR1 and CDR2 (germline): DFQATT, SNEGSKA (reference sequence). The CDR3 is made up of 12 amino acids. The CDR3 spells CSASELAYEQYF. The CDR3, as DNA: TGCAGTGCTAGCGAACTAGCCTACGAGCAGTACTTC.

This clonotype appeared a few times. The chain links TRBV28 to TRBJ1-5; a weak D match, TRBD1 (6 bases). Judging by the DNA end, TRBJ2-3 fits better; the J call may be wrong. The CDR3 has 11 residues. Germline loops: CDR1 MDHEN, CDR2 SYDVKM. The CDR3 DNA reads as TGTGCCAGCAGTTGGGACACCCCGCAGTATTTT. As protein: CASSWDTPQYF.

This clonotype turned up a few times. The chain is built from TRBV6-1 and TRBJ2-3; 7 bases are shared with TRBD1. Per the germline V gene, CDR1 is MNHNS and CDR2 is SASEGT. The CDR3 totals 16 residues. Trimming took 7 bases from V and 2 from J; bases not matched to a gene: 12. The CDR3 DNA is TGTGCCAGCAAGGTCTGGATGGGACAGATCACAGATACGCAGTATTTT. Amino acid sequence: CASKVWMGQITDTQYF.

V and J are TRBV15 and TRBJ1-3; TRBD1 aligns across 9 bases. This CDR3 contains 16 residues. V shed 1 base and J 4 bases; nucleotides not matched to a gene: 5. CDR1 and CDR2 from the germline V gene are LNHNV and YYDKDF (reference sequence). The CDR3 nucleotides read TGTGCCACCAGCAGAGGGTGGGGACAGGGAGGAAACACCATATATTTT. It encodes CATSRGWGQGGNTIYF. The entire variable domain, with the rest obtained from reference TRBV15 and TRBJ1-3, is as follows: DAMVIQNPRYQVTQFGKPVTLSCSQTLNHNVMYWYQQKSSQAPKLLFHYYDKDFNNEADTPDNFQSRRPNTSFCFLDIRSPGLGDTAMYLCATSRGWGQGGNTIYFGEGSWLTVV.

In the case of this clonotype: One junction end disagrees with the germline gene, perhaps due to a read error. This chain connects TRBV28 to TRBJ2-5; 7 bases align to TRBD2. CDR3 length: 14 amino acids. Germline V gives CDR1 MDHEN, CDR2 SYDVKM. CDR3 bases: TGTGCCAGCAGTCTGCCGGGAGGCCAAGGGACCCAGTACTTC. Translating it yields CASSLPGGQGTQYF.

The V call is TRBV2, the J call TRBJ2-7; no reliable D call. V lost 6 bases, J lost 3 bases, and 9 bases lay in between. Germline V lookup: CDR1 SNHLY, CDR2 FYNNEI. The CDR3 totals 12 residues. The CDR3 loop reads CASRPDHYEQYF. As DNA, the CDR3 is TGTGCCAGCAGGCCGGACCACTACGAGCAGTACTTC. The full variable domain, in which reference TRBV2 and TRBJ2-7 provide the parts outside the CDR3, is EPEVTQTPSHQVTQMGQEVILRCVPISNHLYFYWYRQILGQKVEFLVSFYNNEISEKSEIFDDQFSVERPDGSNFTLKIRSTKLEDSAMYFCASRPDHYEQYFGPGTRLTVT.

The chain recombines TRBV5-1 with TRBJ1-1; no definite D call. Germline V gene lookup returns CDR1 SGHRS and CDR2 YFSETQ. This CDR3 spans 14 amino acids. Trimming pared 0 bases from V and 1 base from J, leaving 7 bases between. Here the CDR3 reads CASSLASRNTEAFF. The CDR3 DNA is TGCGCCAGCAGCTTGGCGAGCAGGAACACTGAAGCTTTCTTT.

This clonotype was found a few times. This rearrangement joins TRBV20-1 to TRBJ2-1; TRBD2 agrees at 14 bases. Germline loops: CDR1 DFQATT, CDR2 SNEGSKA (reference sequence). The CDR3 consists of 15 residues. Unmatched junction bases numbered 8, after V lost 5 bases and J lost 8 bases. CDR3 nucleotides: TGCAGTGCTGAAGGAGGGGGACTAGCGGGAGATGAGCAGTTCTTC. Protein sequence: CSAEGGGLAGDEQFF.

The chain is built from TRBV7-9 and TRBJ2-5; D uncertain. Germline CDR1 SEHNR, CDR2 FQNEAQ (reference sequence). CDR3 size: 14 residues. Trimming removed 1 base from V and 5 bases from J, with 11 bases in between. The chain's CDR3 is CASSLDTGGETQYF. CDR3 nucleotide sequence: TGTGCCAGCAGCTTAGATACCGGTGGGGAGACCCAGTACTTC.

This chain uses TRBV6-1 with TRBJ1-5, with unresolved D. CDR3 length: 14 amino acids. With 1 base removed from V and 5 bases from J, the gap between germline ends came to 9 bases. Germline lookup yields CDR1 MNHNS and CDR2 SASEGT. Here the CDR3 DNA reads TGTGCCAGCAGTGAAGGAGGGAATGATCAGCCCCAGCATTTT. Translated, it gives CASSEGGNDQPQHF.

The table lists this clonotype with many counts. The V and J genes are TRBV14 and TRBJ2-7; 10 nucleotides align to TRBD2. The CDR3 consists of 15 residues. Germline V gene data show CDR1 as SGHDN and CDR2 as FVKESK. Unmatched junction bases numbered 3, after V lost 3 bases and J lost 1 base. CDR3 nucleotides: TGTGCCAGCAGCCACCGACTAGCGGGTTCCTACGAGCAGTACTTC. Protein sequence: CASSHRLAGSYEQYF.